This T cell receptor beta chain was recovered during a study of early T cells in non-severe SARS-CoV-2 infection (dated by TCRdb to the early 2020s). In the study overall: Because TCR sequencing relied on bulk RNA taken from unsorted whole blood, pairing of alpha and beta chains was not possible. What the research found in general, with its limitations: VDJdb matching was skewed toward anti-spike CD8 responses, so virus-specific expansions were likely underestimated and private and CD4 specificities were missed.

Regarding this clonotype: Its antigen is unknown. No base qualities exist here, and no much larger clone lies one base off it.

There are 13 amino acids in the CDR3, from cysteine to phenylalanine inclusive. Just CDR3 DNA is preserved here, 39 bases in frame from base 1. Based on the germline V gene (reference sequence), the CDR1 and CDR2 sequences are LGHDT and YNNKEL. Relative to germline, V is 1 base shorter and J is 8 bases shorter, with 11 bases between their ends. To prepare the library, 5' RACE was applied. The listed sequencing device is NextSeq 500. Unique molecular identifiers were attached to individual cDNA molecules in the TCR library protocol so that sequencing error and PCR bias could be corrected. Sequencing covered both TCR alpha and beta chains, and within each sample the abundances of alpha and beta sequences were tightly co-correlated. The study's processing was this. Decombinator V4 was used to annotate TCR sequences for V gene, J gene and CDR3. TCRs were defined as expanded if a significant change between any two time points was detected under a Poisson model with p below 0.0001. TCR abundances were normalised to the total number of TCRs sequenced per sample and were expressed as counts per million. TRAV1-2 paired with TRAJ12, TRAJ20 or TRAJ33 defined MAIT TCRs, while TRAV10 paired with TRAJ18 defined iNKT TCRs. VDJdb, accessed 1 November 2021, was searched for CMV, EBV and SARS-CoV-2 annotated TCRs, with TCRs annotated for multiple antigens excluded. The public reads were run again by TCRdb, first through fastp at Q25 and then through MiXCR, and only productive beta chains were kept. Merged by CDR3 protein, the rows form single entries marked with the most common genes and DNA. The V and J calls were not made by the authors but by TCRdb's processing. The sample table contains 85,000 to 90,000 distinct CDR3 sequences; only one count was recorded for over 12% of them. Around 0.5% of the sample is in the top ten clones.

Set within a cohort of healthcare workers in London, UK, this nested case-control study involved weekly PCR testing of nasopharyngeal swabs along with blood sampling. Healthcare workers were recruited between 23 and 31 March 2020, during the week of the UK lockdown, and were followed weekly for up to roughly 16 weeks. The sequencing input was whole blood. The source is an adult who was a healthcare worker with PCR-confirmed SARS-CoV-2 infection or an uninfected control (not recorded which). The chain uses TRBV3-1 and TRBJ1-2; the D gene assignment is ambiguous. The CDR3 region has the sequence CASSQGATAGYTF. The nucleotide sequence reads TGTGCCAGCAGCCAAGGGGCCACGGCCGGCTACACCTTC.